The subject of this entry is one T cell receptor (beta chain). Antigen: not known. These data originate in a study of CD8+ T cells in alopecia areata. Study summary: Twice daily, treated patients received 5 to 10 mg of oral tofacitinib. Findings and caveats of the study: Tofacitinib delivered significant drops in scalp clonality and in expanded CD8+ clones among the top 100. Scalp samples also yield sequences of resident alphabeta T cells from normal skin.

As for treatment: oral pan-JAK inhibitor, 5-10 mg twice daily. The authors sorted CD4+ and CD8+ T cells from PBMCs. Reverse transcription of extracted RNA yielded cDNA, which provided the sequencing template. Measured with immunoSEQ multiplex PCR; TCRdb has only the in-frame clones, and not every one. This table holds 90,000 or so clones, 44% found once. The CDR3 extends over 16 amino acids. Looked up from germline, CDR1 is SNHLY and CDR2 is FYNNEI. V lost 1 base to trimming and J lost 3 bases; unmatched junction nucleotides: 2. The sequence derives from a human donor with alopecia areata. The specimen comprised CD8+ T cells sorted from blood, sampled at week 24, from a patient treated with tofacitinib. This sequence joins TRBV2 and TRBJ2-1; TRBD2 matches 11 bases. The CDR3 loop is CASSEEGTSGYNEQFF. The CDR3 DNA reads TGTGCCAGCAGTGAAGAAGGGACTAGCGGCTACAATGAGCAGTTCTTC.